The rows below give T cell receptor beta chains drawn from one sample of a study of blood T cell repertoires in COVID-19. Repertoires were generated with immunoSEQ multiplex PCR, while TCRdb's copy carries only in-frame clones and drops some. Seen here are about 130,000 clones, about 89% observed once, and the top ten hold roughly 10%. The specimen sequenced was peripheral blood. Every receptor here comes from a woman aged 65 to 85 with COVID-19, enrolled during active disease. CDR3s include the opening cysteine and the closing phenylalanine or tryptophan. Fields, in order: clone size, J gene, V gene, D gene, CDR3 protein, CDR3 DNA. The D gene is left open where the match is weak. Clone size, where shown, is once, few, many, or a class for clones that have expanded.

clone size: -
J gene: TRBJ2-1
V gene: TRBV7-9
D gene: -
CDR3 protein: CASSKGGGGGPYNEQFF
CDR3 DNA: TGTGCCAGCAGCAAAGGGGGCGGGGGCGGACCGTACAATGAGCAGTTCTTC

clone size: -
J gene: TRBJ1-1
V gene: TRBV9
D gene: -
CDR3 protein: CASSVAAGKNTEAFF
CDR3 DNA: TGTGCCAGCAGCGTAGCGGCAGGTAAGAACACTGAAGCTTTCTTT

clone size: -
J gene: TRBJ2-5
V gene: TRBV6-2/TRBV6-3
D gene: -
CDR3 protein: CASSYLIFQTQYF
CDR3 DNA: TGTGCCAGCAGTTACCTTATTTTCCAGACCCAGTACTTC

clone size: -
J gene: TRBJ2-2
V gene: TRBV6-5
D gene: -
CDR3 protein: CASRHSGNTGELFF
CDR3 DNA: TGTGCCAGCAGGCATAGCGGGAACACCGGGGAGCTGTTTTTT

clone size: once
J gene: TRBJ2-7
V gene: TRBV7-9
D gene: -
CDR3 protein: CASSLGVNYEQYF
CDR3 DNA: TGTGCCAGCAGCTTAGGCGTAAACTACGAGCAGTACTTC

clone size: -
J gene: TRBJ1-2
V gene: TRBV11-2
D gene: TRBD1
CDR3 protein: CASGQGAFGYTF
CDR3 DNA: TGTGCTAGCGGGCAGGGGGCTTTTGGCTACACCTTC

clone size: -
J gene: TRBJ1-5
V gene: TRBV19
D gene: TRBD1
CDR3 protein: CASSIQGQGLGQPQHF
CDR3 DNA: TGTGCCAGTAGTATCCAGGGACAGGGTCTCGGTCAGCCCCAGCATTTT

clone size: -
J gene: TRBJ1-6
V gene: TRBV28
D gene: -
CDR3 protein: CASSSHPGQMFHF
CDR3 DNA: TGTGCCAGCAGTTCACACCCAGGGCAGATGTTCCACTTT

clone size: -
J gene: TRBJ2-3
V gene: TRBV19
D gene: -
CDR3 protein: CASSPGPTDTQYF
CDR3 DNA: TGTGCCAGTAGCCCTGGCCCCACAGATACGCAGTATTTT

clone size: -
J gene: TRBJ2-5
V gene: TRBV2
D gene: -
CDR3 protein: CASSDGRGEREETQYF
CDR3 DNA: TGTGCCAGCAGTGATGGGAGAGGTGAGCGAGAAGAGACCCAGTACTTC

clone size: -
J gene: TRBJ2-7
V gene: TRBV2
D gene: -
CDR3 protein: CASRGDNQRGYEQYF
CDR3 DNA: TGTGCCAGCAGGGGTGATAATCAAAGGGGCTACGAGCAGTACTTC

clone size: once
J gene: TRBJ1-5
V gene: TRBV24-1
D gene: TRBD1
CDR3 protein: CATSETGTGKGQPQHF
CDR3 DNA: TGTGCCACCAGTGAGACCGGGACAGGGAAAGGTCAGCCCCAGCATTTT